These 32 T cell receptor beta chains originate from one sample sequenced in a study of spatial heterogeneity in lung cancer. TCRdb recomputed calls from the 5' RACE reads with MiXCR, one row per CDR3 protein. Of about 75,000 distinct CDR3 sequences listed, about an eighth are singletons. Time point noted: sample taken at primary tumor resection. Unsorted samples of tumor, nontumor lung or frozen PBMC had their whole RNA sequenced. The specimen comprised PBMCs, sampled at surgery. All receptors derive from a male donor with early-stage non-small cell lung cancer.

Many counts were recorded for this clonotype. Written as DNA, the CDR3 is TGTGCCAGTACCTGGAGAGTTCGCGAAAAACTGTTTTTT. It encodes CASTWRVREKLFF. The chain couples TRBV19 to TRBJ1-4; D is unclear. This CDR3 region has 13 residues. V lost 7 bases and J 8 bases, leaving 14 bases between the germline ends. The V gene's germline CDR1 is LNHDA and CDR2 SQIVND (reference sequence). The whole variable domain, remainder taken from reference TRBV19 and TRBJ1-4, is DGGITQSPKYLFRKEGQNVTLSCEQNLNHDAMYWYRQDPGQGLRLIYYSQIVNDFQKGDIAEGYSVSREKKESFPLTVTSAQKNPTAFYLCASTWRVREKLFFGSGTQLSVL.

This clonotype occurred many times. The chain joins TRBV5-1 to TRBJ2-4; either TRBD1 or TRBD2 may fit D (5 bases each). CDR1 is SGHRS, CDR2 YFSETQ, per germline. This CDR3 contains 13 residues. V was trimmed by 3 bases and J by 7 bases, leaving 11 bases between them. The CDR3 nucleotides are TGCGCCAGCAGCTCACCCGAGGGGAACATTCAGTACTTC. This codes for CASSSPEGNIQYF.

The sample holds many counts of this clonotype. The V gene is TRBV27, the J gene TRBJ1-2, with 8 positions matching TRBD1. Unmatched junction bases numbered 5, after V lost 3 bases and J lost 8 bases. The CDR3 is 13 residues long. Germline V gene sequence: CDR1 MNHEY, CDR2 SMNVEV (reference sequence). CDR3 nucleotide sequence: TGTGCCAGCAGTTTCCGACAGGGGCAAGGCTACACCTTC. Translating it yields CASSFRQGQGYTF.

V gene TRBV2 combines with J gene TRBJ2-3, with D possibly being TRBD2 (6 bases). Germline V gene lookup returns CDR1 SNHLY and CDR2 FYNNEI. Trimming shortened V by 5 bases and J by 0 bases, and 18 bases separated the two germline ends. CDR3 length equals 17 residues. CDR3 sequence: CASSNPRLGLSTDTQYF. The DNA for the CDR3 is TGTGCCAGCAGTAACCCTCGACTAGGGCTTAGCACAGATACGCAGTATTTT.

CDR3 sequence reads: CASSLSTSGWNTIYF. The CDR3 nucleotides are TGTGCCAGCAGCCTATCGACATCGGGGTGGAACACCATATATTTT. The V gene is TRBV11-2, the J gene TRBJ1-3; no clear D. This CDR3 is built from 15 residues. The germline V gene encodes CDR1 SGHAT and CDR2 FQNNGV. The ends were cut back, 5 bases at V and 7 bases at J, with 18 bases in the middle.

The chain links TRBV5-1 to TRBJ2-1, with D maybe TRBD2 (6 bases). Germline V CDR1 and CDR2: SGHRS, YFSETQ. Trimming removed 3 bases at V and 0 bases at J, with 7 bases between. This CDR3 has 14 residues. The CDR3: CASSSEGSYNEQFF. CDR3 in DNA: TGCGCCAGCAGCTCGGAGGGCTCCTACAATGAGCAGTTCTTC.

This clonotype has ten or more counts. The V gene is TRBV3-1, the J gene TRBJ1-2; unclear D gene. Germline V CDR1 and CDR2: LGHDT, YNNKEL (reference sequence). The CDR3 contains 14 residues. Between the trimmed V and J ends, which lost 8 bases and 2 bases, there was a span of 15 bases. In DNA, the CDR3 is TGTGCCAGCGCCCCTGTGGACTTCAACTATGGCTACACCTTC. It is translated as CASAPVDFNYGYTF.

This CDR3 reads CASSPRSKNTQYF. The CDR3 nucleotides read TGTGCCAGCAGCCCCAGATCAAAGAATACGCAGTATTTT. The chain uses TRBV5-4 and TRBJ2-3; D unclear. The CDR3 has 13 residues. V lost 4 bases to trimming and J lost 7 bases, with 13 bases between them. Germline V lookup: CDR1 SGHNT, CDR2 YYREEE (reference sequence).

The chain carries TRBV7-9 and TRBJ1-4; TRBD1 agrees at 8 bases. CDR1 and CDR2 from the germline V gene are SEHNR and FQNEAQ (reference sequence). The CDR3 has 16 amino acids. V trimming: 4 bases; J trimming: 5 bases; junction bases outside the gene matches: 9. The CDR3 sequence: CASSSLVDRGNEKLFF. The CDR3 DNA reads TGTGCCAGCAGCTCTCTCGTCGACAGGGGAAATGAAAAACTGTTTTTT.

This clonotype was counted at least ten times. The J gene is TRBJ1-6, the V gene TRBV6-1; TRBD1 aligns across 7 bases. Germline trimming cut 4 bases from V and 10 bases from J; bases unmatched to any gene: 10. Germline CDR1 reads MNHNS; CDR2 reads SASEGT. This CDR3 spans 15 amino acids. CDR3 residues: CASSASTGSESPLHF. CDR3 DNA sequence: TGTGCCAGCAGTGCGTCGACAGGGTCAGAATCACCCCTCCACTTT.

The table lists this clonotype with a few counts. The chain joins TRBV10-1 to TRBJ1-5; 9 bases fit TRBD1. CDR3 length: 14 amino acids. Per the germline V gene, CDR1 is WNHNN and CDR2 is SYGVQD (reference sequence). V trimming: 3 bases; J trimming: 6 bases; junction bases outside the gene matches: 3. For the CDR3, the DNA is TGCGCCAGCAGTGACACGGACAGGGGTCAGCCCCAGCATTTT. It is translated as CASSDTDRGQPQHF.

The chain combines TRBV29-1 with TRBJ1-1; 8 bases are shared with TRBD1. Looked up from germline, CDR1 is SQVTM and CDR2 is ANQGSEA. The CDR3 is 13 residues long. The trim removed 6 bases at V and 5 bases at J, leaving 8 bases unmatched. The DNA of the CDR3 is TGCAGCGTGACAACAGGGGGTGGAACTGAAGCTTTCTTT. Protein product: CSVTTGGGTEAFF.

The chain carries TRBV2 and TRBJ2-7, with TRBD2 identical over 12 bases. The CDR3 is made up of 14 amino acids. Germline V lookup: CDR1 SNHLY, CDR2 FYNNEI. V shed 5 bases, J shed 5 bases, and the junction held 4 bases outside the gene matches. CDR3 sequence reads: CASSWTSGTHEQYF. The CDR3 DNA is TGTGCCAGCAGTTGGACTAGCGGGACCCACGAGCAGTACTTC.

The rearrangement links TRBV12-5 to TRBJ1-6; a possible D gene is TRBD1 (5 bases). Germline V gene data show CDR1 as LGHNT and CDR2 as FRNRAP. The V and J ends lost 6 bases and 10 bases respectively, with 31 bases between them. This CDR3 has 19 amino acids. The CDR3 reads CASGSLGGSRTPKGSPLHF. CDR3 DNA: TGTGCTAGTGGCTCATTGGGGGGATCAAGAACGCCCAAAGGATCACCCCTCCACTTT. Full variable domain (rest looked up from reference TRBV12-5 and TRBJ1-6): DARVTQTPRHKVTEMGQEVTMRCQPILGHNTVFWYRQTMMQGLELLAYFRNRAPLDDSGMPKDRFSAEMPDATLATLKIQPSEPRDSAVYFCASGSLGGSRTPKGSPLHFGNGTRLTVT.

This clonotype was picked up a small number of times. The chain recombines TRBV9 with TRBJ1-2, with a weak D call TRBD1 (6 bases). The CDR3 runs 16 residues. The germline V and J ends were trimmed by 4 bases and 8 bases, with 24 bases remaining between them. Germline CDR1 SGDLS, CDR2 YYNGEE. CDR3 amino acids: CASSSPRGLSDGGYTF. For the CDR3, the DNA is TGTGCCAGCAGCAGTCCCCGGGGGCTCAGCGACGGCGGCTACACCTTC.

This rearrangement joins TRBV10-2 to TRBJ2-1; 7 bases fit TRBD2. After removal of 2 bases from V and 0 bases from J, the junction contained 4 bases not matched to a gene. The CDR3 is 16 amino acids. Germline loops: CDR1 WSHSY, CDR2 SAAADI. The CDR3 DNA sequence: TGCGCCAGCAGTGAGGCCAGCGGGACCTCCTACAATGAGCAGTTCTTC. Translation gives CASSEASGTSYNEQFF.

This chain uses TRBV4-3 with TRBJ2-3, with 8 nucleotides matching TRBD2. CDR1 and CDR2 from the germline V gene are LGHNA and YSLEER. The CDR3 sequence is 17 residues long. Germline trimming cut 0 bases from V and 0 bases from J; bases unmatched to any gene: 5. CDR3 in DNA: TGCGCCAGCAGCCAAGATCCTTCGGGGGGGAGCACAGATACGCAGTATTTT. This translates into CASSQDPSGGSTDTQYF.

In its sample, this clonotype was seen many times. The chain combines TRBV5-1 with TRBJ2-2; D is perhaps TRBD1 or TRBD2 (5 bases each). The CDR3 length is 14 residues. Trimming left V 0 bases short and J 6 bases short, with 9 bases between. Germline-derived CDR1 and CDR2 are SGHRS and YFSETQ. This CDR3 is CASSLEQGAGELFF. CDR3 bases: TGCGCCAGCAGCTTGGAGCAGGGAGCCGGGGAGCTGTTTTTT. Using reference TRBV5-1 and TRBJ2-2 for the parts outside the CDR3, the full variable domain is KAGVTQTPRYLIKTRGQQVTLSCSPISGHRSVSWYQQTPGQGLQFLFEYFSETQRNKGNFPGRFSGRQFSNSRSEMNVSTLELGDSALYLCASSLEQGAGELFFGEGSRLTVL.

This clonotype was picked up a small number of times. The chain combines TRBV14 with TRBJ1-2, with unresolved D. Germline V gene lookup returns CDR1 SGHDN and CDR2 FVKESK. CDR3 length: 17 amino acids. With 3 bases removed from V and 4 bases from J, the gap between germline ends came to 21 bases. Here the CDR3 reads CASSHNLDRRSFYGYTF. CDR3 sequence (DNA): TGTGCCAGCAGCCATAATTTGGACCGTCGATCCTTCTATGGCTACACCTTC. Combining the CDR3 with reference TRBV14 and TRBJ1-2 gives the whole variable domain EAGVTQFPSHSVIEKGQTVTLRCDPISGHDNLYWYRRVMGKEIKFLLHFVKESKQDESGMPNNRFLAERTGGTYSTLKVQPAELEDSGVYFCASSHNLDRRSFYGYTFGSGTRLTVV.

This clonotype appeared a few times. This chain links TRBV7-6 with TRBJ2-7; TRBD2 is a possible D gene (5 bases). Germline lookup yields CDR1 SGHVS and CDR2 FNYEAQ. The CDR3 consists of 13 residues. The V end lost 5 bases, the J end lost 6 bases, and 14 bases lay between the germline ends. CDR3 coding DNA: TGTGCCAGCAGCGTACAGAGAGGAGGCGAGCAGTACTTC. It yields the protein CASSVQRGGEQYF.

This clonotype was observed a few times. The chain uses TRBV5-5 and TRBJ2-5; 8 positions match TRBD2. Germline-derived CDR1 and CDR2 are SGHKS and YYEKEE (reference sequence). V trimming: 4 bases; J trimming: 4 bases; junction bases outside the gene matches: 12. The CDR3 length is 16 residues. CDR3 loop: CASSNPGLDFIETQYF. Written as DNA, the CDR3 is TGTGCCAGCAGCAATCCGGGACTAGACTTTATAGAGACCCAGTACTTC.

This clonotype was seen many times. V and J are TRBV6-5 and TRBJ2-1; TRBD1 matches 9 bases. Per germline, CDR1 MNHEY and CDR2 SVGAGI. This CDR3 has 15 amino acids. V lost 1 base to trimming and J lost 8 bases; unmatched junction nucleotides: 6. The DNA for the CDR3 is TGTGCCAGCAGTTACTTGGGGACAGGGCGTGATGAGCAGTTCTTC. Encoded protein: CASSYLGTGRDEQFF.

This clonotype was counted many times. The chain combines TRBV7-9 with TRBJ2-3; D unresolved. The CDR3 sequence is 15 residues long. Germline values: CDR1 SEHNR, CDR2 FQNEAQ (reference sequence). V lost 6 bases to trimming and J lost 1 base, with 14 bases between them. The CDR3 region is CASSSGSLGTDTQYF. For the CDR3, the DNA is TGTGCCAGCAGTTCCGGGTCCCTCGGCACAGATACGCAGTATTTT.

Concerning this clonotype: The conserved phenylalanine or tryptophan is not found at the CDR3 terminus, so this likely reflects a read error. This chain joins TRBV27 and TRBJ2-4; weak D call: TRBD2 (5 bases). Trimming took off 7 bases at V and 7 bases at J, with 17 bases between the two ends. This CDR3 is 14 amino acids long. CDR1 and CDR2 from the germline V gene are MNHEY and SMNVEV (reference sequence). CDR3 sequence: CASTSAALGNIQYL. The CDR3 nucleotides read TGTGCCAGCACCTCAGCGGCCCTGGGGAACATTCAGTACCTC.

This clonotype was observed at least ten times. The V gene is TRBV7-6, the J gene TRBJ2-2, with D perhaps matching TRBD1 (5 bases). The CDR3 contains 14 residues. CDR1 is SGHVS, CDR2 FNYEAQ, per germline. V shed 4 bases and J shed 6 bases, with 12 bases lying between them. The CDR3 DNA is TGTGCCAGCAGCTCCCTAAGGGGCGCCGGGGAGCTGTTTTTT. Protein sequence: CASSSLRGAGELFF. The full variable domain, with the rest looked up from reference TRBV7-6 and TRBJ2-2, is GAGVSQSPRYKVTKRGQDVALRCDPISGHVSLYWYRQALGQGPEFLTYFNYEAQQDKSGLPNDRFSAERPEGSISTLTIQRTEQRDSAMYRCASSSLRGAGELFFGEGSRLTVL.

The rearrangement joins TRBV27 to TRBJ2-1; 10 positions agree with TRBD1. This CDR3 has 15 amino acids. Germline trimming cut 3 bases from V and 7 bases from J; bases unmatched to any gene: 6. The germline gives CDR1 MNHEY, CDR2 SMNVEV (reference sequence). CDR3 sequence reads: CASSFGQGVKNEQFF. The CDR3 DNA reads TGTGCCAGCAGTTTCGGACAGGGGGTTAAGAATGAGCAGTTCTTC.

This clonotype was detected many times. The chain employs TRBV9 and TRBJ1-3, with no clear D. The CDR3 contains 14 residues. The V and J ends lost 0 bases and 2 bases respectively, with 6 bases between them. CDR1 and CDR2 from the germline V gene are SGDLS and YYNGEE. The CDR3 region is CASSVATPGNTIYF. CDR3 nucleotides: TGTGCCAGCAGCGTAGCAACGCCTGGAAACACCATATATTTT. The full variable domain, rest sourced from reference TRBV9 and TRBJ1-3, is DSGVTQTPKHLITATGQRVTLRCSPRSGDLSVYWYQQSLDQGLQFLIQYYNGEERAKGNILERFSAQQFPDLHSELNLSSLELGDSALYFCASSVATPGNTIYFGEGSWLTVV.

This clonotype occurred a few times. The chain is built from TRBV19 and TRBJ2-5; TRBD2 might be the D (5 bases). Trimming cost V 1 base and J 5 bases, with 14 bases left between them. CDR1 is LNHDA, CDR2 SQIVND, per germline (reference sequence). The CDR3 totals 15 residues. CDR3 nucleotide sequence: TGTGCCAGTAGTATAGCTCTTTGGGAGACGGAGACCCAGTACTTC. Translated, it gives CASSIALWETETQYF.

This clonotype was counted a few times. This chain links TRBV7-2 with TRBJ2-7; no clear D gene. The length of the CDR3 is 16 residues. Trimming took 2 bases from V and 1 from J, leaving 15 bases between them. Germline loops: CDR1 SGHTA, CDR2 FQGNSA. The CDR3 is CASSLSPLPRSYEQYF. As DNA, the CDR3 is TGTGCCAGCAGCTTAAGTCCGCTTCCGAGATCCTACGAGCAGTACTTC.

This clonotype was recorded many times. The chain employs TRBV29-1 and TRBJ2-1; 8 positions match TRBD2. Germline values: CDR1 SQVTM, CDR2 ANQGSEA. The CDR3 is 12 residues long. V gave up 7 bases and J gave up 9 bases; unmatched junction bases: 8. The CDR3 protein is CSGSASGPEQFF. The CDR3 DNA is TGCAGCGGGTCGGCTAGCGGGCCTGAGCAGTTCTTC.

This clonotype has just a few counts. The chain has TRBV7-9 and TRBJ1-1; no definite D call. Germline V gene lookup returns CDR1 SEHNR and CDR2 FQNEAQ (reference sequence). The V gene lost 2 bases and the J gene lost 6 bases, with 10 bases spanning the gap. The CDR3 is made up of 13 amino acids. CDR3 loop: CASSLSRIAEAFF. In DNA form, the CDR3 reads TGTGCCAGCAGCTTAAGTAGGATCGCTGAAGCTTTCTTT.

J is TRBJ1-6 and V is TRBV4-3; weak D call: TRBD1 (5 bases). Germline lookup yields CDR1 LGHNA and CDR2 YSLEER. Trimming removed 5 bases at V and 6 bases at J, with 11 bases between. This CDR3 comprises 14 residues. The CDR3 DNA reads TGCGCCAGCAGCGTACAGGTCCTTAATTCACCCCTCCACTTT. Amino acids: CASSVQVLNSPLHF.